This record concerns one T cell receptor beta chain sequence. This clonotype has only a few counts. Its antigen target is currently unknown. No quality values exist for individual bases; no much larger clone is one base distant. All donors were healthy Caucasians. Three pairs of female monozygotic twins, all aged roughly 18 to 29 years, made up the twin cohort. The RNA used for TCR libraries was isolated from peripheral blood mononuclear cells. The data are from a study of identical twins (dated by TCRdb to between 2015 and 2016). For the study in its entirety: To test whether fetal clonotypes persist, this study deep-sequenced TCR alpha and beta repertoires from monozygotic twins, from unrelated adults of various ages, and from cord blood. To rule out contamination, replicate twin experiments were performed at different times with different library preparation protocols.

What the work shows at the level of the full study, not this receptor alone: In monozygotic twins, recombination models systematically underestimated out-of-frame TCR alpha sharing, but the models matched the sharing seen between unrelated individuals. Conclusions relied on cross-sectional statistical analysis, since the same donors could not be followed over many years. Out-of-frame TCR alpha sequences shared between twins showed an excess of low generation-probability sequences compared with coincidental sharing between unrelated individuals. The excess sharing between twins in beta out-of-frame sequences was weaker because fewer shared sequences reduced the signal-to-noise ratio. Abundant cord blood beta clonotypes carried fewer insertions; young adult naive repertoires showed a weaker similar trend, while memory repertoires showed none. Zero-insertion analyses could be partly confounded by invariant T cells such as MAIT and iNKT, though diverse VJ usage argued against such confounding for most clonotypes.

Libraries were built with 5' RACE. TCRdb records Illumina HiSeq 2000 as the sequencer. A universal primer binding site was introduced by template switching, and a unique molecular identifier was present in the final cDNA, enabling accurate counting of TCR cDNA molecules. Specific primers in the conserved constant-segment region were used to synthesize first-strand cDNA for TCR alpha and beta chains. To control for contamination, every cDNA library was double barcoded, receiving both a SMART-Mk sample barcode and Illumina barcodes. TruSeq adapter sequences, together with Illumina sample barcodes, were added in two successive PCR steps. The Illumina HiSeq platform was used with custom primers to sequence TCR alpha and beta cDNA libraries. The study's processing was this. Unique molecular identifiers were extracted from raw reads with MiGEC, and CDR3 positions were determined with MiXCR. Recombination models were inferred per individual with the repgenHMM and IGoR tools using an EM algorithm. Shared clonotype analysis was performed with the tcR package in R, normalizing sharing by the product of cloneset sizes. Out-of-frame nonproductive sequences were analyzed to study raw recombination free of thymic and clonal selection effects. Starting from the raw public reads, TCRdb applied fastp trimming at Q25, assembled clones with MiXCR and retained in-frame beta chains. Each record represents a unique CDR3 protein, reported with the most common genes and DNA among its rows. None of the V and J calls come from the authors' own analysis; TCRdb made them. The sample has approximately 620,000 distinct CDR3 sequences on record, over 8.5% of them singletons. 0.98% of the sample is held by the ten biggest clonotypes.

The CDR1 and CDR2 encoded by the germline V gene are SGHTA and FQGNSA. CDR3 length: 14 amino acids, cysteine to phenylalanine. Just CDR3 DNA is preserved here, 42 bases in frame from base 1. V loses 5 bases at its end and J loses 9 bases; junction bases beyond the gene matches: 7. This sample was also put to use in a study of yellow fever vaccine responses in identical twins. The second study's authors report: The T cell response to vaccination in identical twins was reported by the authors to appear partly convergent and partly personalized. The study precisely tracked vaccine-responding T cell clones in identical twins.

The chain employs TRBV7-2 and TRBJ1-5, and TRBD1 aligns with 10 junction nucleotides. Sequenced sample: PBMCs. This TCR was recovered from a woman between 18 and 29 years old in good health. The DNA sequence reads TGTGCCAGCAGCCCCGGGACAGGGGCTCGGCCCCAGCATTTT. This codes for CASSPGTGARPQHF.